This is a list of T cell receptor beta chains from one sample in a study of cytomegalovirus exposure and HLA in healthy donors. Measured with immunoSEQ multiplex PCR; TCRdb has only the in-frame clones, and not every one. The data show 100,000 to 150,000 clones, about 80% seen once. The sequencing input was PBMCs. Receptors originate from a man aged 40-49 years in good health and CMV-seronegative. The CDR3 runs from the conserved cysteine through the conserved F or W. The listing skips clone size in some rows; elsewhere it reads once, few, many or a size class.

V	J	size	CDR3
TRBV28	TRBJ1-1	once	CASTQQGPNTEAFF
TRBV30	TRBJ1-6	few	CAWVERDNRSPLHF
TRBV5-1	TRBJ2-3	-	CASRAGPASTDTQYF
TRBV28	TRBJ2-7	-	CASSSPGTASYEQYF
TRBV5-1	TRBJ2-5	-	CASSQGRGVQETQYF
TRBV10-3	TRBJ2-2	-	CASTWTSGNTGELFF
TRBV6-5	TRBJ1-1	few	CASSYSLHRGTEAFF
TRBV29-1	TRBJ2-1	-	CSVYGTGENYNEQFF
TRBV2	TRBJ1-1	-	CASKRTGLNTEAFF
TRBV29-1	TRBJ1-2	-	CSSNPEGASGYTF
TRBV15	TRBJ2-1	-	CATSAHRGRYEQFF
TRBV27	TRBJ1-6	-	CASRRDWDSPLHF
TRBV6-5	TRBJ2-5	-	CASSTGTGPQETQYF
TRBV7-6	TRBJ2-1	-	CASSKPGQGFSYNEQFF
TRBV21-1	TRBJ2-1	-	CASRGGARYNEQFF
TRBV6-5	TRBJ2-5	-	CASSTLGQSQETQYF
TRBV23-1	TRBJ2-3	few	CASSQFVSKGGTDTQYF
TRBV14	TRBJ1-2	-	CASSQYQGADYGYTF
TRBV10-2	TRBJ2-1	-	CASSEPGLGASHEQFF
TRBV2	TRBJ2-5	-	CASTLQPGVTVETQYF
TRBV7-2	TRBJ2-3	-	CASSLQGSDTQYF
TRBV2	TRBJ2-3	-	CASSLTSGPTDTQYF
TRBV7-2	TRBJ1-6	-	CASSRGSSYNSPLHF
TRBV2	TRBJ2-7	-	CASRGGTRGYEQYF
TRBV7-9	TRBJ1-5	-	CASTRGGSDQPQHF
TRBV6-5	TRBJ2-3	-	CASSSMTGDTQYF
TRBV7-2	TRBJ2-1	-	CASSSTGTSGNNEQFF
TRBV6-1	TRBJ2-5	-	CATQPGQQETQYF
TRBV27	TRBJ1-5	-	CASSFSTGHQPQHF
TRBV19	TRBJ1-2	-	CASGTVGDGYTF
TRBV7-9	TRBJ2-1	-	CASAGLYNEQFF
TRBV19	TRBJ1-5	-	CASSMYGTGDQPQHF
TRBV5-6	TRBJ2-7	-	CASSTNQGAGEQYF
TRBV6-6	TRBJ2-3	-	CASRSPGGASTDTQYF
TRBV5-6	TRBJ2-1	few	CASSLGLATKSSYNEQFF
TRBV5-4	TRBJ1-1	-	CASSLDGSMNTEAFF
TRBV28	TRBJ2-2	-	CASSLTGVSPGFTGELFF
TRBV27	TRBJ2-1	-	CASSLSAGGSYNEQFF
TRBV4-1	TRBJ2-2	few	CASSQDVRYGELFF
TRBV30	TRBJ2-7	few	CAWSLRTGEGIYDEQYF
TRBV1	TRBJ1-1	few	CTSSQPSTGPPEAFF
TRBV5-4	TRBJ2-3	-	CAIRGGVTDTQYF
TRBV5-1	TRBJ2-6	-	CASSPEDRWRLAGISGANVLTF